Each of the 11 T cell receptor beta chains below was sequenced from the same sample in a study of blood T cell repertoires in COVID-19. The data were produced by immunoSEQ multiplex PCR, yet TCRdb's version contains in-frame clones alone and is incomplete. The sample has just over 650,000 clones, more than 80% seen once; the top ten hold more than 0.25%. The sample taken for sequencing was peripheral blood. The receptors originated from a woman between 18 and 29 years old with acute or convalescent COVID-19.

The V call is TRBV30, the J call TRBJ2-1; weak D call: TRBD2 (6 bases). This CDR3 has 15 residues. Trimming pared 3 bases from V and 6 bases from J, leaving 18 bases between. Per germline, CDR1 GTSNPN and CDR2 SVGIG (reference sequence). The DNA of the CDR3 is TGTGCCTGGAGACAAAACCCGGGACTTTTCAATGAGCAGTTCTTC. Protein: CAWRQNPGLFNEQFF.

The chain uses TRBV28 and TRBJ1-2; possible D gene TRBD1, 5 bases. The germline V gene encodes CDR1 MDHEN and CDR2 SYDVKM. V lost 6 bases and J lost 3, with 11 bases in between. There are 13 residues in the CDR3. For the CDR3, the DNA is TGTGCCAGCAGAATAGACAGCCACTATGGCTACACCTTC. This gives the protein CASRIDSHYGYTF.

The chain joins TRBV7-9 to TRBJ2-7, with 7 bases fitting TRBD2. The germline gives CDR1 SEHNR, CDR2 FQNEAQ (reference sequence). The CDR3 has 13 residues. V lost 2 bases to trimming and J lost 7 bases; unmatched junction nucleotides: 5. In nucleotides, the CDR3 is TGTGCCAGCAGCTTAAGCGGGGTGGAAGAGCAGTACTTC. Translation: CASSLSGVEEQYF. The full variable domain, rest sourced from reference TRBV7-9 and TRBJ2-7, is DTGVSQNPRHKITKRGQNVTFRCDPISEHNRLYWYRQTLGQGPEFLTYFQNEAQLEKSRLLSDRFSAERPKGSFSTLEIQRTEQGDSAMYLCASSLSGVEEQYFGPGTRLTVT.

The genes are TRBV6-5 and TRBJ2-2; weak D call: TRBD1 (5 bases). Trimming took off 4 bases at V and 5 bases at J, with 11 bases between the two ends. Germline-derived CDR1 and CDR2 are MNHEY and SVGAGI. The CDR3 is made up of 14 amino acids. The CDR3 nucleotides are TGTGCCAGCAGTTTGACGACAGTAACCGGGGAGCTGTTTTTT. It encodes CASSLTTVTGELFF.

CDR3 DNA: TGCGCCAGCGGGGGGGGGCGGAGCGGGGGCATCTACGAGCAGTACTTC. Translation: CASGGGRSGGIYEQYF. The chain has TRBV10-2 and TRBJ2-7; 8 nucleotides agree with TRBD2. In germline, CDR1 is WSHSY, CDR2 SAAADI. V lost 8 bases to trimming and J lost 3 bases; unmatched junction nucleotides: 15. The CDR3 extends over 16 amino acids.

This chain joins TRBV10-1 and TRBJ2-2; D is perhaps TRBD1 (7 bases). CDR3 length: 14 residues. CDR1 and CDR2 (germline): WNHNN, SYGVQD (reference sequence). This CDR3 reads CVEGGDRNTGELFF. For the CDR3, the DNA is TGCGTCGAAGGAGGGGACAGGAACACCGGGGAGCTGTTTTTT.

The gene calls are TRBV7-6 and TRBJ1-6; D gene ambiguous. Germline V lookup: CDR1 SGHVS, CDR2 FNYEAQ. The CDR3 is 15 amino acids. V was clipped by 5 bases and J by 0 bases, with 8 bases between them. The CDR3 DNA follows: TGTGCCAGCAGCCGTGGGAGCTCCTATAATTCACCCCTCCACTTT. Translation: CASSRGSSYNSPLHF.

J is TRBJ2-1 and V is TRBV25-1; no clear D gene. The CDR3 length is 14 residues. Deletions cut 1 base from V and 3 bases from J, with 7 bases between. The germline CDR1 and CDR2 sequences are MGHDK and SYGVNS. This chain's CDR3 is CASSESDIYNEQFF. CDR3 coding DNA: TGTGCCAGCAGTGAATCCGACATCTACAATGAGCAGTTCTTC.

V gene TRBV5-1 combines with J gene TRBJ1-2; D remains unclear. The CDR3 loop spans 15 amino acids. The germline V and J ends were trimmed by 7 bases and 2 bases, with 18 bases remaining between them. Germline V gene lookup returns CDR1 SGHRS and CDR2 YFSETQ. CDR3 sequence (DNA): TGCGCCAGCCGTATTGAGCCCCTCCTCAACTATGGCTACACCTTC. Protein sequence: CASRIEPLLNYGYTF.

The V and J genes are TRBV28 and TRBJ1-1; tentative D call: TRBD1 (5 bases). The germline V gene has CDR1 MDHEN and CDR2 SYDVKM. This CDR3 comprises 14 residues. The V gene lost 2 bases and the J gene lost 0 bases, with 7 bases spanning the gap. CDR3 nucleotide sequence: TGTGCCAGCAGTTTACGGGGGATGAACACTGAAGCTTTCTTT. Amino acids: CASSLRGMNTEAFF.

The chain joins TRBV12-3 or TRBV12-4 to TRBJ2-7; 7 positions match TRBD1. J was trimmed by 13 bases and V by 0 bases; bases with no gene match: 6. The length of the CDR3 is 12 residues. CDR3 sequence reads: CASSLARGQVYF. In nucleotides, the CDR3 is TGTGCCAGCAGTTTAGCGCGAGGACAGGTCTACTTC.